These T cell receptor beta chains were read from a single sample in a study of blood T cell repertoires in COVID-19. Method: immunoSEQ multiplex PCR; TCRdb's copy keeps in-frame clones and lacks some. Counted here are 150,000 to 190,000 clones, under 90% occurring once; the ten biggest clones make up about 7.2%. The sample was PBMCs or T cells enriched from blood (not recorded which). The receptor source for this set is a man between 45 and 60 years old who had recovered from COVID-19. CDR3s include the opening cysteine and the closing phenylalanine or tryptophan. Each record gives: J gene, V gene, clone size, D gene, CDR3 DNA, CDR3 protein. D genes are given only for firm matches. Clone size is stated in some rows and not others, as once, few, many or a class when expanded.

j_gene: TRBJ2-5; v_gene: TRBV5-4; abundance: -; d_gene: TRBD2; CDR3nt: TGTGCCAGCAGCTTGATGTACGCGGGGGGTAAAGAGACCCAGTACTTC; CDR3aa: CASSLMYAGGKETQYF
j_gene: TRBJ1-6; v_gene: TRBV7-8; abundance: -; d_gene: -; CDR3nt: TGTGCCAGCAGCTTAGGGGCAAATTCACCCCTCCACTTT; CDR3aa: CASSLGANSPLHF
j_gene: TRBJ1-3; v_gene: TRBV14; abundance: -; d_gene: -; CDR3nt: TGTGCCAGCAGTCGACAGGGAAACACCATATATTTT; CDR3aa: CASSRQGNTIYF
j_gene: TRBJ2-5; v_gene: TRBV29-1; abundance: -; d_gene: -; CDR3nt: TGCAGCGCGCGCAGGGGTGGAGAGACCCAGTACTTC; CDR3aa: CSARRGGETQYF
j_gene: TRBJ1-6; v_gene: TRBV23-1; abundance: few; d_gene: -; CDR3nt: TGCGCCAGCAGTCACAACAGAAATCCTACGAGCTCCTATAATTCACCCCTCCACTTT; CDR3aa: CASSHNRNPTSSYNSPLHF
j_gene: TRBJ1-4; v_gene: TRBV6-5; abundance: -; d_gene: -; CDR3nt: TGTGCCAGCAGTTACTCAGGGAGCGGGAATGAAAAACTGTTTTTT; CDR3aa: CASSYSGSGNEKLFF
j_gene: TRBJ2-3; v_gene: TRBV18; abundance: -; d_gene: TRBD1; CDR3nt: TGTGCCAGCTCACCGCCCTTGACAGGGGGCGACACAGATACGCAGTATTTT; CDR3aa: CASSPPLTGGDTDTQYF
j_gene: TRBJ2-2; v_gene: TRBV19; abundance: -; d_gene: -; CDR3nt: TGTGCCAGTAGTGGACAGCGGCCGAACACCGGGGAGCTGTTTTTT; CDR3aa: CASSGQRPNTGELFF
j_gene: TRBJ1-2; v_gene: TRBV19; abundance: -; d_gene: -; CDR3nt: TGTGCCAGTAGCACGCTAGCGACTACGGGGGGCTACACCTTC; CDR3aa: CASSTLATTGGYTF
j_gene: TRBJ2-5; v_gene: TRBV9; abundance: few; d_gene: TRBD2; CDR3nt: TGTGCCAGCAGCGCGTCGACTAGCGGGGGTGTGACCCAGTACTTC; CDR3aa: CASSASTSGGVTQYF
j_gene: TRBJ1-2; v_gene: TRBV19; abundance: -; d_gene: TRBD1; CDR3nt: TGTGCCAGTAGTGGCCCAGGGGGCGAATATAGAGGCTACACCTTC; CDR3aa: CASSGPGGEYRGYTF
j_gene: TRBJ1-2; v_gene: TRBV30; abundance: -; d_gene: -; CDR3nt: TGTGCCTGGCGAAGGACAGTCTATGGCTACACCTTC; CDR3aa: CAWRRTVYGYTF
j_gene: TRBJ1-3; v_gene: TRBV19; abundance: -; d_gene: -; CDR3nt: TGTGCCAGTAGCTTACAGTTCTCTGGAAACACCATATATTTT; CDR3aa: CASSLQFSGNTIYF
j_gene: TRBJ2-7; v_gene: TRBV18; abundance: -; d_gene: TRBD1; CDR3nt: TGTGCCAGCTCCCCGCGGACAGGTCGATACGAGCAGTACTTC; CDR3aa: CASSPRTGRYEQYF
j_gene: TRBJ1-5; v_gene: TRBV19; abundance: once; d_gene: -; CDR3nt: TGTGCCAGTAGTATTTTCGAAACGGTAGGCAATCAGCCCCAGCATTTT; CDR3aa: CASSIFETVGNQPQHF
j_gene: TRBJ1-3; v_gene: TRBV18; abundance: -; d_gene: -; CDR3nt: TGTGCCAGCTCACAACCGGGACATAGCTCTGGAAACACCATATATTTT; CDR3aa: CASSQPGHSSGNTIYF
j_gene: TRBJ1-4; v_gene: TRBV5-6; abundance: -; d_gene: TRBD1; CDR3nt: TGTGCCAGCAGACTTACTGGGACAGCGCGGGAAAAACTGTTTTTT; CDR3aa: CASRLTGTAREKLFF
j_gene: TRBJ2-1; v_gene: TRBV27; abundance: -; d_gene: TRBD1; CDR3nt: TGTGCCAGCAGTAGATGGACAGGGCCCAAACGCAGTGAGCAGTTCTTC; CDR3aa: CASSRWTGPKRSEQFF
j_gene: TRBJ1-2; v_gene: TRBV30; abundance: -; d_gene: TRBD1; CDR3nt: TGTGCCTGGAGTAGGGGGCCTGGGAATGGCTACACCTTC; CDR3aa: CAWSRGPGNGYTF
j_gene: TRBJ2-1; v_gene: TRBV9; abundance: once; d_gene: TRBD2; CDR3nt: TGTGCCAGCAGCGTAGGGGGACTAGCGACCTACAATGAGCAGTTCTTC; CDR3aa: CASSVGGLATYNEQFF
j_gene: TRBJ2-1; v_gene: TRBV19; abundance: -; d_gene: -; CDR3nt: TGTGCCAGTAGAGGAGAGCGAGTGGCAGGGCAGGGTGAGCAGTTCTTC; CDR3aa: CASRGERVAGQGEQFF
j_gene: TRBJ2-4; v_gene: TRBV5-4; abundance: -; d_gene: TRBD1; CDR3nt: TGTGCCAGCAGCTTCGACAGGGCCACCACCATTCAGTACTTC; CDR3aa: CASSFDRATTIQYF
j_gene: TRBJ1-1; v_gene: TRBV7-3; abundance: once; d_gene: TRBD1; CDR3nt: TGTGCCAGCAGCGCTCAGGGGGGAACTGAAGCTTTCTTT; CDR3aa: CASSAQGGTEAFF
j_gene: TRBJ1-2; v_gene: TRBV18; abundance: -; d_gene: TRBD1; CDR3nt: TGTGCCAGCTCTCGCCAGGTAGGACAGGGGAGGAAGAACTATGGCTACACCTTC; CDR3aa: CASSRQVGQGRKNYGYTF
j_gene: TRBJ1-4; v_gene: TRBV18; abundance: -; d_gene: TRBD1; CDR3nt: TGTGCCAGCTCACCGGACAGGTCAGGGGAAAAACTGTTTTTT; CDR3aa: CASSPDRSGEKLFF
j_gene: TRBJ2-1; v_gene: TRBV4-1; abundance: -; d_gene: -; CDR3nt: TGCGCCAGCAGCCAAGAGGTTACATTTAAGCAGTTCTTC; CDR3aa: CASSQEVTFKQFF
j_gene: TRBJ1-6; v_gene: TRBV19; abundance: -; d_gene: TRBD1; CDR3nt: TGTGCCAGTAGTATAGGACAGGGGCTCTATAATTCACCCCTCCACTTT; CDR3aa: CASSIGQGLYNSPLHF
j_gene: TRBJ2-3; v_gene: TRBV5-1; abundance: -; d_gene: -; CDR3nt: TGCGCCAGCAGCTCCTCCGCGGGGACTTATTCCACAGATACGCAGTATTTT; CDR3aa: CASSSSAGTYSTDTQYF
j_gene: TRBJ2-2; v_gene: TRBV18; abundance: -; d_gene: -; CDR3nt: TGTGCCAGCTCACCAAGATTACTCGACAGAACTAACACCGGGGAGCTGTTTTTT; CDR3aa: CASSPRLLDRTNTGELFF
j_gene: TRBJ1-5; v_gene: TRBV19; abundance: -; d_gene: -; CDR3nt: TGTGCCAGTAGTATCCAGGGAACAGATAGCAATCAGCCCCAGCATTTT; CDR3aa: CASSIQGTDSNQPQHF
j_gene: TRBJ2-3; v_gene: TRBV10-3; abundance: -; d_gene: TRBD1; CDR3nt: TGTGCCATCAGTCATAGACAGGGTGGAGATACGCAGTATTTT; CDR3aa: CAISHRQGGDTQYF
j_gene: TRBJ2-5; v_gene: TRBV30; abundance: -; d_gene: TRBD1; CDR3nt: TGTGCCTACGACAGGGGCGCGGAGACCCAGTACTTC; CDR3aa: CAYDRGAETQYF
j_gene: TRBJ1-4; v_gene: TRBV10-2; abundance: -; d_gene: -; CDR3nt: TGCGCCAGCAGTGAGTCGGCAGTCCTTAATGAAAAACTGTTTTTT; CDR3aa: CASSESAVLNEKLFF
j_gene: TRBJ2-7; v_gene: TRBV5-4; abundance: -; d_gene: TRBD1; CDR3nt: TGTGCCAGCAGCTTGGTTACCTGGACAGGGCCCTACGAGCAGTACTTC; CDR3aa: CASSLVTWTGPYEQYF
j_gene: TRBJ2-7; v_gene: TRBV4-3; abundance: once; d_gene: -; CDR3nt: TGCGCCAGCAGCCAAGGGCCCCCCTACGAGCAGTACTTC; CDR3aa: CASSQGPPYEQYF
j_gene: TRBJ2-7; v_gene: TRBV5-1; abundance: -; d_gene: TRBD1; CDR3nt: TGCGCCAGCAGCCCCTTGGGACAGCCTGAATTCTACGAGCAGTACTTC; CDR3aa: CASSPLGQPEFYEQYF
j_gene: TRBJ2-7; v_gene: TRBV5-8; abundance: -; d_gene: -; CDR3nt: TGTGCCAGCAGCCCGAAACCGGGTCCTATGTACTTC; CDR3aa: CASSPKPGPMYF